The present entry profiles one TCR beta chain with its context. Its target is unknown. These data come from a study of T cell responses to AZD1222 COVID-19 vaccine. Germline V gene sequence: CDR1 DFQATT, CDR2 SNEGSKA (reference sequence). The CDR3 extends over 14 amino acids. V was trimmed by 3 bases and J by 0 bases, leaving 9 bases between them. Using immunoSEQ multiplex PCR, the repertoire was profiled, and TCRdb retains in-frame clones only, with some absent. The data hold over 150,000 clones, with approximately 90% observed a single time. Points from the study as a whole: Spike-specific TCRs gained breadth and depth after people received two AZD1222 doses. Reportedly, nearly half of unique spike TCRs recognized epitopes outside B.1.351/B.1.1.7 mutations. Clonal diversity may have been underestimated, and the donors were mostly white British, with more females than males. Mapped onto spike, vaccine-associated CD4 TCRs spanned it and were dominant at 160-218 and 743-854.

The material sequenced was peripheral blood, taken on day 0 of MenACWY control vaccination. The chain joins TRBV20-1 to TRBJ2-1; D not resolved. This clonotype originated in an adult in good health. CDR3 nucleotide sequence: TGCAGTGCTAGTTTGCAAAGCTCCTACAATGAGCAGTTCTTC. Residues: CSASLQSSYNEQFF.